The 8 T cell receptor beta chains below come from one sample, sequenced in a study of T cells in Graves' hyperthyroidism and ophthalmopathy. Amplification yielded TCR beta CDR3 regions, with RNA transcripts as the source. HTBI primers were used for first-round RT-PCR of the TCR CDR3. TCRdb fed the multiplex PCR reads into MiXCR, producing one record per CDR3 protein. The data contain 350,000 to 400,000 distinct CDR3 sequences, 14% to 15% of them singletons. The sequenced material came from blood. The receptors come from a woman in her thirties with Graves' hyperthyroidism.

This clonotype occurred many times. J is TRBJ2-3 and V is TRBV6-2 or TRBV6-3; 8 nucleotides agree with TRBD2. The germline CDR1 and CDR2 sequences are MNHEY and SVGEGT. The V segment lost 0 bases and the J segment 2 bases; nucleotides outside the gene matches: 10. The CDR3 loop spans 18 amino acids. The DNA for the CDR3 is TGTGCCAGCAGTTACTCGACCGAAGTAGCGGGAAACACAGATACGCAGTATTTT. Translated: CASSYSTEVAGNTDTQYF.

This clonotype was picked up many times. CDR3 region: CASSLGGTAGNTIYF. The CDR3 DNA reads TGTGCCAGCAGCTTAGGAGGGACAGCCGGAAACACCATATATTTT. This chain links TRBV7-8 with TRBJ1-3, with 7 bases lining up with TRBD1. Germline V gene data show CDR1 as SGHVS and CDR2 as FQNEAQ. The CDR3 is made up of 15 amino acids. The V and J ends lost 1 base and 4 bases, in that order; junction bases with no gene match: 4.

The chain has TRBV7-9 and TRBJ2-5; 11 positions match TRBD2. The CDR3 loop spans 17 amino acids. Germline-derived CDR1 and CDR2 are SEHNR and FQNEAQ (reference sequence). Germline trimming cut 3 bases from V and 1 base from J; bases unmatched to any gene: 7. The CDR3 bases are TGTGCCAGCAGCTTGGCCGGGACTAGCGGCGTCCAAGAGACCCAGTACTTC. Translation gives CASSLAGTSGVQETQYF.

This clonotype was detected only a few times. The rearrangement joins TRBV28 to TRBJ2-3, with 9 bases fitting TRBD2. CDR3 length: 15 amino acids. The germline CDR1 and CDR2 sequences are MDHEN and SYDVKM. With V trimmed by 8 bases and J by 3 bases, 9 bases remained unmatched. The CDR3 DNA reads as TGTGCCAGCGTAGCGGGGGCAATCTTTACAGATACGCAGTATTTT. Protein: CASVAGAIFTDTQYF.

The rearrangement joins TRBV20-1 to TRBJ2-1, with TRBD2 identical over 7 bases. The CDR3 is made up of 16 amino acids. Germline V gene sequence: CDR1 DFQATT, CDR2 SNEGSKA (reference sequence). With V trimmed by 6 bases and J by 2 bases, 13 bases remained unmatched. CDR3 DNA sequence: TGCAGTGCCAAGAGCCCCGGCGGGAGCACCTACAATGAGCAGTTCTTC. Translating it yields CSAKSPGGSTYNEQFF.

The chain uses TRBV24-1 and TRBJ2-5; TRBD2 might be the D (7 bases). V was pared by 4 bases and J by 2 bases, with 13 bases between. The germline gives CDR1 KGHDR, CDR2 SFDVKD. The CDR3 is made up of 15 amino acids. The CDR3 region is CATSDGGLGQETQYF. CDR3 nucleotides: TGTGCCACCAGTGACGGGGGGCTGGGACAAGAGACCCAGTACTTC.

This clonotype was picked up a small number of times. The rearrangement uses TRBV10-3 and TRBJ2-7, with D possibly matching TRBD1 (5 bases). Germline V gene sequence: CDR1 ENHRY, CDR2 SYGVKD. With 7 bases removed from V and 0 bases from J, the gap between germline ends came to 22 bases. The CDR3 loop spans 17 amino acids. CDR3 amino acids: CAITSPVAGKASYEQYF. The CDR3 region has the DNA TGTGCCATCACCTCCCCCGTGGCAGGGAAGGCCTCCTACGAGCAGTACTTC.

This clonotype occurred a few times. The genes are TRBV12-3 or TRBV12-4 and TRBJ1-2, with a tentative D call TRBD1 (5 bases). The CDR3 has 14 residues. V was pared by 5 bases and J by 4 bases, with 14 bases between. The CDR3 DNA follows: TGTGCCAGCAGTCCCCAGGGAGGTGGCTATGGCTACACCTTC. This sequence encodes CASSPQGGGYGYTF.